This note documents a single T cell receptor beta chain sequence. Its target is not known. These data come from a study of T cells and copy number aberrations in small-cell lung cancer. Profiled with immunoSEQ multiplex PCR; TCRdb holds only in-frame clones, not every one. The table shows more than 9,000 clones, with about 79% occurring only once. General study findings and limits: Due to few samples, these findings require validation. All specimens were formalin-fixed paraffin-embedded tissue, prone to sequencing artifacts.

Sequencing used normal tissue next to the tumor. This clonotype originated in a man between 60 and 75 years old with small cell lung cancer.

Here the CDR3 reads CASYHPDSYNEQFF. CDR3 coding DNA: TGCGCCAGCTACCACCCGGATTCCTACAATGAGCAGTTCTTC. The J gene is TRBJ2-1, the V gene TRBV5-1; no reliable D call. This CDR3 has 14 amino acids. V was shortened by 7 bases and J by 1 base, with 12 bases between the two germline ends. Germline V CDR1 and CDR2: SGHRS, YFSETQ.